The rows below give T cell receptor beta chains drawn from one sample of a study of T cell responses to AZD1222 COVID-19 vaccine. The data were produced by immunoSEQ multiplex PCR, yet TCRdb's version contains in-frame clones alone and is incomplete. This sample has 50,000 to 70,000 clones, with around 85% found just once. This material consisted of peripheral blood, taken on day 0 of MenACWY control vaccination. These receptors all come from an adult in good health. Both conserved end residues are part of each CDR3. The order of the fields is D gene, V gene, clone size, J gene, CDR3 protein, CDR3 DNA. A D gene is named only where the DNA matches it firmly. Only part of the rows carry a size: once, few, many, or a class if the clone is expanded.

>NA|TRBV18|once|TRBJ1-2
CASSPGEGYTF
TGTGCCAGCTCACCAGGGGAGGGCTACACCTTC
>TRBD1|TRBV6-5|NA|TRBJ2-2
CASSHRGGELFF
TGTGCCAGCAGCCACAGGGGAGGGGAGCTGTTTTTT
>NA|TRBV9|NA|TRBJ2-2
CASSVVGSGSGELFF
TGTGCCAGCAGCGTAGTTGGATCGGGGTCCGGGGAGCTGTTTTTT
>NA|TRBV4-1|once|TRBJ2-3
CASSQTTPRHDTDTQYF
TGCGCCAGCAGCCAAACCACGCCGCGGCACGACACAGATACGCAGTATTTT
>TRBD1|TRBV18|NA|TRBJ1-3
CASSPEQGARGNTIYF
TGTGCCAGCTCACCAGAACAGGGGGCGCGCGGAAACACCATATATTTT
>TRBD1|TRBV10-2|NA|TRBJ2-1
CASRGQGYNEQFF
TGCGCCAGCAGGGGACAGGGATACAATGAGCAGTTCTTC
>NA|TRBV5-5|NA|TRBJ1-2
CASSLRAVGDGYTF
TGTGCCAGCAGCTTGAGAGCGGTCGGGGATGGCTACACCTTC
>TRBD1|TRBV10-3|NA|TRBJ1-5
CAIAGQGGQPQHF
TGTGCCATCGCCGGCCAGGGGGGTCAGCCCCAGCATTTT
>NA|TRBV15|NA|TRBJ1-6
CATSRFKGLDSPLHF
TGTGCCACCAGCAGGTTCAAGGGCCTTGATTCACCCCTCCACTTT
>TRBD1|TRBV15|NA|TRBJ2-7
CATSRNRDRGLYEQYF
TGTGCCACCAGCAGAAATAGGGACAGGGGGCTCTACGAGCAGTACTTC
>TRBD1|TRBV24-1|NA|TRBJ2-7
CATSDSGTGAYEQYF
TGTGCCACCAGTGATTCTGGGACAGGAGCTTACGAGCAGTACTTC
>NA|TRBV14|few|TRBJ1-2
CASSQGTHRNGYTF
TGTGCCAGCAGCCAAGGAACACACCGGAATGGCTACACCTTC
>NA|TRBV7-9|NA|TRBJ1-4
CASSRGSQGGNEKLFF
TGTGCCAGCAGCCGAGGGTCACAAGGGGGGAATGAAAAACTGTTTTTT
>NA|TRBV28|NA|TRBJ1-6
CASSAPGRQNSPLHF
TGTGCCAGCAGCGCCCCCGGACGGCAAAATTCACCCCTCCACTTT
>TRBD1|TRBV10-3|once|TRBJ1-6
CAISEAGTGDSPLHF
TGTGCCATCAGTGAGGCCGGGACAGGTGATTCACCCCTCCACTTT
>TRBD1|TRBV10-2|NA|TRBJ1-1
CATGQGFTEAFF
TGCGCCACCGGACAGGGTTTCACTGAAGCTTTCTTT
>NA|TRBV10-3|NA|TRBJ1-6
CAITGTLGSPLHF
TGTGCCATCACAGGGACGCTGGGTTCACCCCTCCACTTT
>NA|TRBV5-1|NA|TRBJ2-2
CASSLAGETGELFF
TGCGCCAGCAGCTTGGCGGGGGAAACCGGGGAGCTGTTTTTT
>TRBD1|TRBV19|NA|TRBJ2-1
CASSKDRGLFREQFF
TGTGCCAGTAGCAAAGACAGGGGGCTCTTCCGTGAGCAGTTCTTC
>TRBD2|TRBV11-2|once|TRBJ2-7
CASRRLTSGSYEQYF
TGTGCCAGCAGGCGGTTGACTAGCGGGAGCTACGAGCAGTACTTC
>NA|TRBV6-2/TRBV6-3|NA|TRBJ1-4
CASSIPGTADEKLFF
TGTGCCAGCAGTATCCCCGGGACGGCAGACGAAAAACTGTTTTTT
>NA|TRBV28|NA|TRBJ1-2
CASSFGGLYGYTF
TGTGCCAGCAGTTTCGGGGGGCTCTATGGCTACACCTTC
>NA|TRBV19|NA|TRBJ1-2
CASSSGGDGYTF
TGTGCCAGTAGTAGCGGGGGTGATGGCTACACCTTC
>TRBD2|TRBV7-8|NA|TRBJ2-1
CASSLGLAGGVGDEQFF
TGTGCCAGCAGCTTGGGACTAGCGGGAGGGGTAGGCGATGAGCAGTTCTTC
>TRBD2|TRBV19|NA|TRBJ2-3
CASRRVLAGDWDTQYF
TGTGCCAGTAGGAGGGTTTTGGCGGGAGACTGGGATACGCAGTATTTT
>NA|TRBV7-9|NA|TRBJ1-6
CASSSQGGVNSPLHF
TGTGCCAGCAGCTCACAGGGAGGTGTTAATTCACCCCTCCACTTT
>NA|TRBV12-5|NA|TRBJ1-2
CASVEQYRYGYTF
TGTGCTAGTGTGGAACAGTACCGTTACGGCTACACCTTC
>NA|TRBV18|NA|TRBJ2-2
CASSPIVGDTGELFF
TGTGCCAGCTCACCGATAGTGGGGGACACCGGGGAGCTGTTTTTT
>TRBD1|TRBV9|NA|TRBJ2-1
CASSVVSGGGLGEQFF
TGTGCCAGCAGCGTAGTTTCAGGGGGCGGGTTGGGTGAGCAGTTCTTC
>NA|TRBV10-1|NA|TRBJ1-6
CASSEHRANSPLHF
TGCGCCAGCAGTGAGCACAGGGCCAATTCACCCCTCCACTTT
>NA|TRBV6-6|NA|TRBJ2-3
CASKGGTSTDTQYF
TGTGCCAGCAAGGGGGGCACTAGCACAGATACGCAGTATTTT
>TRBD1|TRBV7-8|NA|TRBJ2-7
CASSLATGGLSYEQYF
TGTGCCAGCAGCTTAGCGACAGGGGGACTCTCCTACGAGCAGTACTTC
>NA|TRBV27|NA|TRBJ2-5
CASSTTFTGSNGLETQYF
TGTGCCAGCAGTACCACCTTTACAGGGAGTAATGGGCTAGAGACCCAGTACTTC
>NA|TRBV19|NA|TRBJ1-1
CASSILLLNTEAFF
TGTGCCAGTAGTATCCTCCTTCTAAACACTGAAGCTTTCTTT
>NA|TRBV6-6|NA|TRBJ2-2
CASVGHTNTGELFF
TGTGCCAGCGTGGGACATACGAACACCGGGGAGCTGTTTTTT
>TRBD1|TRBV28|NA|TRBJ2-3
CASRPGQAADTQYF
TGTGCCAGCAGACCGGGACAGGCGGCAGATACGCAGTATTTT
>TRBD1|TRBV3-1/TRBV3-2|NA|TRBJ2-7
CASSQDQQGAPYEQYF
TGTGCCAGCAGCCAAGACCAACAGGGGGCCCCCTACGAGCAGTACTTC
>NA|TRBV5-1|NA|TRBJ1-2
CASSPGDDLITYGYTF
TGCGCCAGCAGCCCGGGGGACGATTTGATTACCTATGGCTACACCTTC
>NA|TRBV24-1|NA|TRBJ1-1
CATSDPLRYEAFF
TGTGCCACCAGTGACCCTCTACGGTATGAAGCTTTCTTT
>NA|TRBV7-8|NA|TRBJ2-7
CASSLAAGGVYEQYF
TGTGCCAGCAGCTTAGCGGCAGGGGGGGTCTACGAGCAGTACTTC
>NA|TRBV9|NA|TRBJ2-3
CASNRERLGDTQYF
TGTGCCAGCAATAGGGAGCGTCTGGGAGATACGCAGTATTTT
>NA|TRBV1|NA|TRBJ2-5
CTSSPGPPGTQYF
TGCACCAGCAGCCCGGGACCCCCGGGGACCCAGTACTTC